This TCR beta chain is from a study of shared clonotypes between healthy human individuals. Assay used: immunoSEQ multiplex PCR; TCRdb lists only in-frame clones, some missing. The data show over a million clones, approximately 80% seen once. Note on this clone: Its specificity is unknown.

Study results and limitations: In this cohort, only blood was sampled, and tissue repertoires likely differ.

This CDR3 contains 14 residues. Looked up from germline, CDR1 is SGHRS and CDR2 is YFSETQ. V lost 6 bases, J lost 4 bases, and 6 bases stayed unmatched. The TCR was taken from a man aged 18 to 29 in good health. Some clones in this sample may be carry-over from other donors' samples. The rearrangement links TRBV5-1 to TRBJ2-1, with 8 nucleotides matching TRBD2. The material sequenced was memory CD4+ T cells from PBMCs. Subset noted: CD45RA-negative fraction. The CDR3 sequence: CASKREGIYNEQFF. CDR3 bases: TGCGCCAGCAAACGGGAGGGAATATACAATGAGCAGTTCTTC.